The present T cell receptor beta chain was sequenced within a study of T cell responses to AZD1222 COVID-19 vaccine. Findings and limits, study-wide: Increases in Spike-specific TCR breadth and depth were seen after two AZD1222 doses.

Germline values: CDR1 SEHNR, CDR2 FQNEAQ (reference sequence). The length of the CDR3 is 17 residues. The V and J ends lost 1 base and 9 bases, in that order; junction bases with no gene match: 8. Clones were read by immunoSEQ multiplex PCR, and TCRdb kept only the in-frame ones, dropping some. The sample shows roughly 28,000 clones, under 90% of them seen only once. Notes on this clone: What it binds is not known.

This material consisted of peripheral blood, taken on day 0 of AZD1222 vaccination. The source of this sequence is an adult in good health. The chain carries TRBV7-9 and TRBJ2-1; TRBD2 matches at 14 bases. CDR3 bases: TGTGCCAGCAGCTTAGGAATGGGACTAGCGGGAGATAGTGAGCAGTTCTTC. Translation gives CASSLGMGLAGDSEQFF.